These 18 T cell receptor beta chains share one sample of origin, sequenced in a study of shared clonotypes between healthy human individuals. It was CD45RO-negative cells, positively selected for CCR7, that made up naive CD8 cells, with terminally differentiated effector memory CD45RA+ cells excluded. The table came from immunoSEQ multiplex PCR; TCRdb's copy has only in-frame clones and leaves some out. The sample consists of some 2 million clones, around 96% of them appearing once. The specimen was naive CD8+ T cells sorted from blood. All receptors derive from a man younger than 35 in good health.

The chain joins TRBV12-5 to TRBJ2-1; 14 positions match TRBD2. V was clipped by 6 bases and J by 0 bases; unmatched bases: 4. The CDR3 is 17 residues long. Germline CDR1 and CDR2: LGHNT and FRNRAP. In nucleotides, the CDR3 is TGTGCTAGTGGATCGGGACTAGCGGGGGCCTCCTACAATGAGCAGTTCTTC. Translated, it gives CASGSGLAGASYNEQFF.

The J gene is TRBJ1-2, the V gene TRBV2; the D is unclear. The CDR3 runs to 14 residues. V lost 1 base and J 4 bases, leaving 10 bases between the germline ends. In germline, CDR1 is SNHLY, CDR2 FYNNEI. The CDR3 loop is CASSEVRTGYGYTF. The CDR3 DNA reads TGTGCCAGCAGTGAAGTCCGGACGGGCTATGGCTACACCTTC.

The V call is TRBV2, the J call TRBJ2-3; 8 nucleotides line up with TRBD2. This CDR3 comprises 16 residues. Germline-derived CDR1 and CDR2 are SNHLY and FYNNEI. J gave up 3 bases and V 9 bases, and 14 bases lay outside the gene matches. The CDR3 reads CARSGTSLLATDTQYF. For the CDR3, the DNA is TGTGCCAGATCCGGGACTAGTCTTTTGGCGACAGATACGCAGTATTTT.

J is TRBJ2-3 and V is TRBV7-3; D ambiguous. This CDR3 spans 14 amino acids. Germline CDR1 SGHTA, CDR2 FQGTGA. V lost 5 bases and J lost 0, with 9 bases in between. For the CDR3, the DNA is TGTGCCAGCAGCACCTTGGGTAGCACAGATACGCAGTATTTT. Encoded protein: CASSTLGSTDTQYF.

The genes are TRBV5-1 and TRBJ2-3; TRBD2 might be the D (5 bases). Germline V gives CDR1 SGHRS, CDR2 YFSETQ. The CDR3 extends over 15 amino acids. Trimming shortened V by 3 bases and J by 2 bases, and 13 bases separated the two germline ends. Here the CDR3 reads CASSSSGYLTDTQYF. For the CDR3, the DNA is TGCGCCAGCAGCTCCTCGGGGTACCTCACAGATACGCAGTATTTT. Together with reference TRBV5-1 and TRBJ2-3, the CDR3 gives the full variable domain: KAGVTQTPRYLIKTRGQQVTLSCSPISGHRSVSWYQQTPGQGLQFLFEYFSETQRNKGNFPGRFSGRQFSNSRSEMNVSTLELGDSALYLCASSSSGYLTDTQYFGPGTRLTVL.

Worth noting for this clone: Other DNA sequences in the sample encode the same CDR3. J is TRBJ1-6 and V is TRBV6-5; TRBD1 matches at 10 bases. Germline trimming cut 3 bases from V and 8 bases from J; bases unmatched to any gene: 4. This CDR3 is built from 15 residues. The germline V gene encodes CDR1 MNHEY and CDR2 SVGAGI. CDR3 DNA sequence: TGTGCCAGCAGTTATTCCGGGACAGGGGATTCACCCCTCCACTTT. Translating gives CASSYSGTGDSPLHF.

This chain uses TRBV13 with TRBJ2-5, with D perhaps matching TRBD1 (8 bases). Looked up from germline, CDR1 is PRHDT and CDR2 is FYEKMQ (reference sequence). Trimming stripped 1 base from V and 9 bases from J, with 18 bases between. The CDR3 sequence is 15 residues long. The CDR3 DNA sequence: TGTGCCAGCAGCTTAGTGGGACAGGCGGGAGTGGCCCAGTACTTC. Translation: CASSLVGQAGVAQYF.

The chain carries TRBV29-1 and TRBJ2-7; tentatively, D is TRBD2 (6 bases). CDR1 and CDR2 from the germline V gene are SQVTM and ANQGSEA. CDR3 size: 15 residues. Trimming took 3 bases from V and 2 from J, leaving 17 bases between them. The CDR3 is CSVDGDGRGPYEQYF. The CDR3 region has the DNA TGCAGCGTTGACGGGGACGGGCGGGGACCCTACGAGCAGTACTTC.

The gene calls are TRBV13 and TRBJ2-1, with D tentatively TRBD2 (7 bases). Germline CDR1 and CDR2: PRHDT and FYEKMQ (reference sequence). CDR3 length: 14 amino acids. Trimming took off 2 bases at V and 6 bases at J, with 11 bases between the two ends. The CDR3 spells CASSLRGGPNEQFF. For the CDR3, the DNA is TGTGCCAGCAGCTTAAGGGGGGGCCCCAATGAGCAGTTCTTC.

Written as DNA, the CDR3 is TGTGCCAGCAGTCCCTCCCAGGGGACGATTAACTATGGCTACACCTTC. Its protein product is CASSPSQGTINYGYTF. V and J are TRBV27 and TRBJ1-2; tentative D call: TRBD1 (6 bases). This CDR3 is 16 amino acids long. The germline V gene has CDR1 MNHEY and CDR2 SMNVEV (reference sequence). V lost 5 bases and J lost 1, with 17 bases in between.

This clone occurred once. This chain connects TRBV7-9 to TRBJ1-1; D is undetermined. There are 11 residues in the CDR3. Trimming removed 5 bases from V and 7 bases from J, with 8 bases in between. Germline values: CDR1 SEHNR, CDR2 FQNEAQ (reference sequence). The CDR3 DNA reads as TGTGCCAGCAGCCCCCTGGATGAAGCTTTCTTT. This gives the protein CASSPLDEAFF.

The V gene is TRBV4-3, the J gene TRBJ2-7; D is possibly TRBD1 or TRBD2 (6 bases each). Germline CDR1 and CDR2: LGHNA and YSLEER. The CDR3 spans 16 residues. V was trimmed by 0 bases and J by 2 bases, leaving 14 bases between them. CDR3 sequence (DNA): TGCGCCAGCAGCCAAGATTTGGGGGGCCTAACCTACGAGCAGTACTTC. Encoded protein: CASSQDLGGLTYEQYF.

The rearrangement links TRBV29-1 to TRBJ1-2; a weak D match, TRBD1 (5 bases). Per germline, CDR1 SQVTM and CDR2 ANQGSEA. The CDR3 totals 18 residues. Trimming took off 0 bases at V and 2 bases at J, with 22 bases between the two ends. In nucleotides, the CDR3 is TGCAGCGTTGAAGATGCCCATCTCGAGACAGTTATAAACTATGGCTACACCTTC. It yields the protein CSVEDAHLETVINYGYTF.

This clone has a single count. The gene calls are TRBV14 and TRBJ2-2, with TRBD1 matching over 10 bases. The CDR3 spans 17 residues. Germline CDR1 SGHDN, CDR2 FVKESK. J was trimmed by 6 bases and V by 2 bases; bases with no gene match: 9. CDR3 sequence (DNA): TGTGCCAGCAGCCAACTGGGCGGGACAGGGGTGTCCGGGGAGCTGTTTTTT. Translation gives CASSQLGGTGVSGELFF.

The chain joins TRBV7-9 to TRBJ2-2; 11 bases are shared with TRBD2. CDR1 SEHNR and CDR2 FQNEAQ come from the germline V gene (reference sequence). Losses at the gene ends were 4 bases for V and 2 bases for J; bases not matched to a gene: 12. This CDR3 comprises 19 residues. CDR3 amino acids: CASSYVGLAGTINTGELFF. The CDR3 nucleotides read TGTGCCAGCAGCTACGTCGGACTAGCGGGTACTATTAACACCGGGGAGCTGTTTTTT.

Points on this clone: Other DNA sequences in this sample translate to the same CDR3. The chain combines TRBV7-2 with TRBJ2-7; D possibly corresponds to TRBD2 (5 bases). The length of the CDR3 is 13 residues. Germline V gives CDR1 SGHTA, CDR2 FQGNSA. Trimming stripped 0 bases from V and 3 bases from J, with 6 bases between. CDR3 in DNA: TGTGCCAGCAGCTTAGCAGGGAGCTACGAGCAGTACTTC. Protein: CASSLAGSYEQYF.

In nucleotides, the CDR3 is TGCGCCAGCAGCTTGGCTGGTAGGGATACGCAGTATTTT. This codes for CASSLAGRDTQYF. V is TRBV5-1 and J is TRBJ2-3; no clear D gene. The V gene's germline CDR1 is SGHRS and CDR2 YFSETQ. The CDR3 sequence is 13 residues long. Trimming shortened V by 0 bases and J by 6 bases, and 8 bases separated the two germline ends.

This chain joins TRBV10-2 and TRBJ2-1; D may be TRBD2 (6 bases). V lost 6 bases and J lost 1, with 13 bases in between. Germline-derived CDR1 and CDR2 are WSHSY and SAAADI. This CDR3 contains 15 residues. In DNA, the CDR3 is TGCGCCAGCAGCGGAGGGGCAGGATCCTACAATGAGCAGTTCTTC. This sequence encodes CASSGGAGSYNEQFF.